Listed below are T cell receptor beta chains from one sample, sequenced in a study of shared clonotypes between healthy human individuals. The method was immunoSEQ multiplex PCR; TCRdb's version includes in-frame clones alone and lacks a portion of them. Of over 1.4 million clones listed, roughly 96% are singletons. Sequenced sample: naive CD4+ T cells sorted from blood. The receptors come from a young man in good health. The CDR3 runs from the conserved cysteine through the conserved F or W. D genes are given only for firm matches.

J	V	D	CDR3
TRBJ1-1	TRBV7-8	.	CASSLAPVNTEAFF
TRBJ1-4	TRBV5-1	.	CASSPGPTNEKLFF
TRBJ2-1	TRBV7-2	.	CASSLGGPHNEQFF
TRBJ2-7	TRBV6-5	.	CADHGRAAKAYEQYF
TRBJ2-7	TRBV28	TRBD2	CASSHGLAGGYEQYF
TRBJ1-2	TRBV5-5	TRBD1	CASSLRPTGGAEGYTF
TRBJ2-3	TRBV29-1	.	CSVLFNGGHTDTQYF
TRBJ1-2	TRBV4-2	TRBD1	CASSHLGQGANPYGYTF
TRBJ2-2	TRBV19	.	CASSPRRSQNTGELFF
TRBJ1-2	TRBV6-5	.	CASSLGGAPRYGYTF
TRBJ2-7	TRBV28	.	CASLGGGPYEQYF
TRBJ2-5	TRBV18	.	CASSPKGLKYQETQYF
TRBJ1-2	TRBV5-5	.	CASSLTDLANYGYTF
TRBJ1-5	TRBV6-5	.	CASSYPDSPSNQPQHF
TRBJ2-7	TRBV12-5	.	CASGLVLGGELYEQYF
TRBJ1-2	TRBV21-1	.	CASNSFRGLNYGYTF
TRBJ1-5	TRBV7-2	.	CASSQPGANQPQHF